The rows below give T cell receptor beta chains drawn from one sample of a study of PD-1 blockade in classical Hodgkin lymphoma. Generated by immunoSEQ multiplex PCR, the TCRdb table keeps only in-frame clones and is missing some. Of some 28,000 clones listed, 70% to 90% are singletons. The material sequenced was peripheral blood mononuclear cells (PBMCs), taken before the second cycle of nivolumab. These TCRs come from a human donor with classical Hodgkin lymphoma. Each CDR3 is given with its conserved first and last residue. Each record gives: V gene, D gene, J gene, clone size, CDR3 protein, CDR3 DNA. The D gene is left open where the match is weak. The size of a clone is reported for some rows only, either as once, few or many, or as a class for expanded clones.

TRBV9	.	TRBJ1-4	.	CASSPQGSTNEKLFF	TGTGCCAGCAGTCCCCAAGGTTCAACTAATGAAAAACTGTTTTTT
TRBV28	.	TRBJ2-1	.	CASSFAQRAYNEQFF	TGTGCCAGCAGTTTCGCCCAGCGGGCCTACAATGAGCAGTTCTTC
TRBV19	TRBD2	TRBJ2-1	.	CATQTTSGSYNEQFF	TGTGCCACGCAAACGACTAGCGGGTCTTACAATGAGCAGTTCTTC
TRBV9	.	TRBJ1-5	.	CASSVTPQGGQPQHF	TGTGCCAGCAGCGTAACTCCACAGGGCGGTCAGCCCCAGCATTTT
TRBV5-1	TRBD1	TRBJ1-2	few	CASSLIQGVVGYTF	TGCGCCAGCAGCTTGATACAGGGGGTTGTCGGCTACACCTTC
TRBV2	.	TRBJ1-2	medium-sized	CASRDRQRRGTYGYTF	TGTGCCAGCAGAGACCGACAGCGGAGGGGCACCTATGGCTACACCTTC
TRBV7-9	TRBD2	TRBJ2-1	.	CASSPGLAGGLWAHEQFF	TGTGCCAGCAGCCCTGGACTAGCGGGGGGCCTGTGGGCACATGAGCAGTTCTTC
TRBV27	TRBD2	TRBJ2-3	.	CASSSPGLARHTQYF	TGTGCCAGCAGTTCGCCTGGACTAGCTCGGCATACGCAGTATTTT
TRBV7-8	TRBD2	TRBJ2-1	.	CASSLVGTSGSEQFF	TGTGCCAGCAGCTTAGTAGGGACTAGCGGATCCGAGCAGTTCTTC
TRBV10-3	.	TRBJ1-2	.	CATQATARVPNYGYTF	TGTGCCACCCAAGCGACAGCCCGGGTTCCTAACTATGGCTACACCTTC
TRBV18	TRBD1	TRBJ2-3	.	CASSPRQGAKRDTQYF	TGTGCCAGCTCACCACGGCAGGGGGCGAAGAGAGATACGCAGTATTTT
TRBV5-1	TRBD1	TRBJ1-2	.	CASSPGDRGDGYTF	TGCGCCAGCAGCCCAGGGGACAGAGGGGATGGCTACACCTTC
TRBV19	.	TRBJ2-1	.	CASSIGPYNEQFF	TGTGCCAGTAGTATAGGACCCTACAATGAGCAGTTCTTC
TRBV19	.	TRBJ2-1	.	CASRFTGLGNEQFF	TGTGCCAGTAGATTTACGGGATTAGGGAATGAGCAGTTCTTC
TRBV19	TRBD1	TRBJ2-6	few	CASSRQGALRSGANVLTF	TGTGCCAGTAGTAGACAGGGGGCCCTACGCTCTGGGGCCAACGTCCTGACTTTC
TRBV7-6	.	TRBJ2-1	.	CASSSAEYNEQFF	TGTGCCAGCAGCTCTGCGGAGTACAATGAGCAGTTCTTC
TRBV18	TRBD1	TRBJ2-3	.	CASSPPAGGADTQYF	TGTGCCAGCTCACCACCAGCAGGGGGCGCAGATACGCAGTATTTT